This TCR beta chain is from a study of cytomegalovirus exposure and HLA in healthy donors. On the study more broadly: A later analysis reported the same platform for the 100 to 150 validation repertoires and the roughly 630 first-cohort repertoires.

Concerning this clone itself: Its target is not known.

The trim removed 3 bases at V and 7 bases at J, leaving 6 bases unmatched. There are 14 residues in the CDR3. CDR1 is SGHRS, CDR2 YFSETQ, per germline. The assay was immunoSEQ multiplex PCR, and TCRdb's table has in-frame clones only and misses some. The sample comprises fewer than 150,000 clones, 88% of which are singletons, and more than 1.5% rests with the top ten. Findings and caveats of the study: There were 150 to 200 TCR beta chains listed as cytomegalovirus-associated.

Input material: PBMCs. The rearrangement uses TRBV5-1 and TRBJ1-4, with 7 bases that match TRBD1. This clonotype was sampled from a man younger than 35 in good health and CMV-seronegative. CDR3: CASSSDRDGEKLFF. The CDR3 DNA reads as TGCGCCAGCAGCTCAGACAGGGACGGTGAAAAACTGTTTTTT.